This T cell receptor (beta chain) was sequenced during a study of cytomegalovirus exposure and HLA in healthy donors. Study-level background: HLA-typed donors contributed approximately 92 million unique TCRs, which were held in an early data release. Study-level findings and limits: By a later analysis, the bulk of CMV-associated TCR beta chains appeared HLA-restricted.

PCR amplification relied on 60 Vbeta primers (plus 13 Jbeta primers). Only in-frame clones appear in the TCRdb table, and some are missing; sequencing was by immunoSEQ multiplex PCR. This sample contains around 100,000 clones. On this clone itself: Its antigen is not identified.

The germline CDR1 and CDR2 sequences are LNHDA and SQIVND (reference sequence). V lost 3 bases to trimming and J lost 6 bases; unmatched junction nucleotides: 14. The CDR3 sequence is 17 residues long. The source is a man aged 35 to 55 in good health and CMV-seronegative. Sequencing was carried out using PBMCs. The rearrangement uses TRBV19 and TRBJ1-5; TRBD1 aligns across 7 bases. For the CDR3, the DNA is TGTGCCAGTAGTATGACCCTAGGACAGGTGAGGGGTCAGCCCCAGCATTTT. This translates into CASSMTLGQVRGQPQHF.